This T cell receptor beta chain appears in the sequencing data of a study of T cell changes during pregnancy in multiple sclerosis. Clones were read by immunoSEQ multiplex PCR, and TCRdb kept only the in-frame ones, dropping some. The table lists approximately 41,000 clones, 90% of them singletons. The count of this clone is one. Germline CDR1 MNHEY, CDR2 SVGAGI. The CDR3 is 14 residues long. Trimming shortened V by 6 bases and J by 0 bases, and 11 bases separated the two germline ends. This chain uses TRBV6-5 with TRBJ2-5, with a possible D match to TRBD1 (6 bases). This sequence was found in a female donor with multiple sclerosis, enrolled in a pregnancy study. The sample here was CD4+ T cells from peripheral blood mononuclear cells, taken in the second trimester of pregnancy. CDR3 sequence reads: CASREQGYQETQYF. The CDR3 region has the DNA TGTGCCAGCAGAGAACAGGGATACCAAGAGACCCAGTACTTC.